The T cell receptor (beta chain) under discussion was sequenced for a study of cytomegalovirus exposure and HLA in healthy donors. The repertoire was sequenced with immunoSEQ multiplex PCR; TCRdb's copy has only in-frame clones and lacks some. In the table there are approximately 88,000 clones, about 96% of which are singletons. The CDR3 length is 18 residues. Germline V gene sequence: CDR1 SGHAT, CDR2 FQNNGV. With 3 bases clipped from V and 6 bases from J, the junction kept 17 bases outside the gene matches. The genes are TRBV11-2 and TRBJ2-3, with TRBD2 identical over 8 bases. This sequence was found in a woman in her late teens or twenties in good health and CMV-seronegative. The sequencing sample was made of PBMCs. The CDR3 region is CASSFVFASGSRIDTQYF. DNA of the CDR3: TGTGCCAGCAGCTTCGTCTTTGCCAGCGGGAGTAGGATCGATACGCAGTATTTT.